This T cell receptor (beta chain) originates from a study of human T cells and chemical hapten exposure. The CDR3 extends over 15 amino acids. Per the germline V gene, CDR1 is LGHNA and CDR2 is YSLEER. Trimming stripped 0 bases from V and 1 base from J, with 9 bases between. Findings and limits, study-wide: TCRs above 1 in 1000 frequency did not change with DPC sensitization.

Noted time point: patch test 2, 6 weeks after DPC sensitization. Treatment defined: therapeutic diphenylcyclopropenone sensitization with weekly scalp DPC. Turning to this clonotype: The antigen remains undetermined.

In TCRdb, the RACE reads were re-called with MiXCR into one record per CDR3 protein. Altogether about 400,000 distinct CDR3 sequences are present, over 6% being singletons, with the ten largest covering about 5.4%. The sample here was whole blood, taken in connection with sensitization to the hapten diphenylcyclopropenone (DPC). The gene calls are TRBV4-3 and TRBJ1-1, with D perhaps TRBD1 (5 bases). The TCR was taken from a woman aged 18-29 years with alopecia areata. Some clones in this sample may be carry-over from other donors' samples. CDR3 nucleotides: TGCGCCAGCAGCCAAGACAGGGATTCGAACACTGAAGCTTTCTTT. Its protein product is CASSQDRDSNTEAFF.